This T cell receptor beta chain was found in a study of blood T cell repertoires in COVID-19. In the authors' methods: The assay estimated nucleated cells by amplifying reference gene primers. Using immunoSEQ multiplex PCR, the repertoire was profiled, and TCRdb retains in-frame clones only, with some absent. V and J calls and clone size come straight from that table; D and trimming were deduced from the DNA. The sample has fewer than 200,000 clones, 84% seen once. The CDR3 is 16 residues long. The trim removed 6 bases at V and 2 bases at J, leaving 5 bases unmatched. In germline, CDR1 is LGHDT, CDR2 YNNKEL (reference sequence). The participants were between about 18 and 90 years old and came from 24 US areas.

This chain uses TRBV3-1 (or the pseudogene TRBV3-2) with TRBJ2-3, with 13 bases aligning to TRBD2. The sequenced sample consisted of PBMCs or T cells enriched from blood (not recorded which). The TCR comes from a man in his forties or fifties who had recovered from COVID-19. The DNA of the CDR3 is TGTGCCAGCAGGAGGACTAGCGGGGGAGTCACAGATACGCAGTATTTT. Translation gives CASRRTSGGVTDTQYF.